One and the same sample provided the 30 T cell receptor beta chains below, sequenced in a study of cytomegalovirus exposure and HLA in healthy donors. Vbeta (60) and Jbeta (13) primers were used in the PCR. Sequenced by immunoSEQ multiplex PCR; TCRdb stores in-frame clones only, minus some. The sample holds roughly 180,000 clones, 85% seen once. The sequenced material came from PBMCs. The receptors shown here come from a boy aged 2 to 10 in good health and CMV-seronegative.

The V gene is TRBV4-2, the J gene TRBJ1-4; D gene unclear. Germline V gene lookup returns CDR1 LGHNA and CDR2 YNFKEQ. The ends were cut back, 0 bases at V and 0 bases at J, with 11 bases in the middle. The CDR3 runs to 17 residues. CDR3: CASSQDPGRPTNEKLFF. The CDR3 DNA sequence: TGTGCCAGCAGCCAAGATCCGGGGAGGCCAACTAATGAAAAACTGTTTTTT.

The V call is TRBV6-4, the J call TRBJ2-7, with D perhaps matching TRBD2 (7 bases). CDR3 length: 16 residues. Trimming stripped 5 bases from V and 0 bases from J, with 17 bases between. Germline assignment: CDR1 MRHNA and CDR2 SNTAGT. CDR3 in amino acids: CASSPGGRRSSYEQYV. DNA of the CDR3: TGTGCCAGCAGTCCCGGGGGGCGCCGGAGCTCCTACGAGCAGTACGTC.

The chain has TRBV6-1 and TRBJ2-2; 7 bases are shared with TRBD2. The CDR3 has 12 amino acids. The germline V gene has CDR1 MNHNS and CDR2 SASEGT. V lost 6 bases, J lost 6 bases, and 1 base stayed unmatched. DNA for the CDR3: TGTGCCAGCAGGGGGGGGTCCGGGGAGCTGTTTTTT. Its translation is CASRGGSGELFF.

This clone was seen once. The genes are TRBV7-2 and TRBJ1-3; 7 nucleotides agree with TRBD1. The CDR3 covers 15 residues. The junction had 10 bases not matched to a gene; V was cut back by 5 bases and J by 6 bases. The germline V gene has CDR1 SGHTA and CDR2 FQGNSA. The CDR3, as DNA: TGTGCCAGCAGCACCGACCGGACAGGCTTAAACACCATATATTTT. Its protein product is CASSTDRTGLNTIYF.

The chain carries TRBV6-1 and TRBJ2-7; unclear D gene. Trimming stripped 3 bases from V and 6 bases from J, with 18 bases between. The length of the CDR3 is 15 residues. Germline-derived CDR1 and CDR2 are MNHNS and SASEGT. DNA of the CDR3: TGTGCCAGCAGTGAGATCCCCCGGGTTCGCCCCGAGCAGTACTTC. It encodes CASSEIPRVRPEQYF.

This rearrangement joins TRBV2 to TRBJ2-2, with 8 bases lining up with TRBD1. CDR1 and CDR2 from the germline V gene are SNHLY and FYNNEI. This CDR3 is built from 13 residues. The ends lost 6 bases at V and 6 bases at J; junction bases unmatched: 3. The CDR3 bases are TGTGCCAGCAGGCCACAGGGGGCCGGGGAGCTGTTTTTT. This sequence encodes CASRPQGAGELFF.

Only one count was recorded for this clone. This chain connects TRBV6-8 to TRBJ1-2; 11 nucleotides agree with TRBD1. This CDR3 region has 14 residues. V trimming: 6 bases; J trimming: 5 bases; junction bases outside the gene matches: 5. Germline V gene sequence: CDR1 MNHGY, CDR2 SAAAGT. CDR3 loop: CASSRGTGGYGYTF. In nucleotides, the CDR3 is TGTGCCAGCAGCCGCGGGACAGGGGGATATGGCTACACCTTC.

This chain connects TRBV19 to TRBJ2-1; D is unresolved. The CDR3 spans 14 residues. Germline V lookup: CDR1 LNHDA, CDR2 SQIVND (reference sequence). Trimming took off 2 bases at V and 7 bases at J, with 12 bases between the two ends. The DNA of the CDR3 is TGTGCCAGTAGTATAAGGCGGCAGTTGAATGAGCAGTTCTTC. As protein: CASSIRRQLNEQFF.

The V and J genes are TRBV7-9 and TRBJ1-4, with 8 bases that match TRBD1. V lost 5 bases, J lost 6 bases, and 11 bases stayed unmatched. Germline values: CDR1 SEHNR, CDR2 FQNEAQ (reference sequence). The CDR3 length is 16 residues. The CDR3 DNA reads TGTGCCAGCAGCGCCCAACAGACAGGGGTTCATGAAAAACTGTTTTTT. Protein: CASSAQQTGVHEKLFF.

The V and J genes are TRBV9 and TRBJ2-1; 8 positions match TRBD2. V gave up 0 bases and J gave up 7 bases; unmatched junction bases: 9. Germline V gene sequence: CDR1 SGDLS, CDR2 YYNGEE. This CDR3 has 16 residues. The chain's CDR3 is CASSVGSAGGVNEQFF. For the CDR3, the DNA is TGTGCCAGCAGCGTAGGATCGGCGGGAGGTGTGAATGAGCAGTTCTTC. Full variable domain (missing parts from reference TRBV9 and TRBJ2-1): DSGVTQTPKHLITATGQRVTLRCSPRSGDLSVYWYQQSLDQGLQFLIQYYNGEERAKGNILERFSAQQFPDLHSELNLSSLELGDSALYFCASSVGSAGGVNEQFFGPGTRLTVL.

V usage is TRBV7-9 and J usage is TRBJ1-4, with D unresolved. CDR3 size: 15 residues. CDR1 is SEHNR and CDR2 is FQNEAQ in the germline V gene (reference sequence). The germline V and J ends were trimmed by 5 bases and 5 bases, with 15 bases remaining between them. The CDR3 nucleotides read TGTGCCAGCAGCCGTAAATGGGCGGGAAATGAAAAACTGTTTTTT. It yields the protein CASSRKWAGNEKLFF.

The CDR3 DNA is TGTGCCTCCGGAGGGGTCGGGGAGACCCAGTACTTC. Protein: CASGGVGETQYF. The chain carries TRBV5-4 and TRBJ2-5; D may be TRBD2 (6 bases). This CDR3 has 12 residues. The V gene's germline CDR1 is SGHNT and CDR2 YYREEE (reference sequence). Deletions cut 10 bases from V and 5 bases from J, with 15 bases between.

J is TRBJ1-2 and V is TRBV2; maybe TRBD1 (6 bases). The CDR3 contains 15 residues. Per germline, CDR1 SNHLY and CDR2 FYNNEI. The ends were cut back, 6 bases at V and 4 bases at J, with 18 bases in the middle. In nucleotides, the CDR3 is TGTGCCAGCAGGGAAACAGGACAGATTGGCTATGGCTACACCTTC. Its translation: CASRETGQIGYGYTF.

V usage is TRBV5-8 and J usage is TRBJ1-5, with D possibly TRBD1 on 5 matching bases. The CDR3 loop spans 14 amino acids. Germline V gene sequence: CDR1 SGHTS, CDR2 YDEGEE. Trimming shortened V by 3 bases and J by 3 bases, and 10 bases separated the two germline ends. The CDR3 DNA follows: TGTGCCAGCAGCTGGCAGGGCTACAATCAGCCCCAGCATTTT. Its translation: CASSWQGYNQPQHF.

CDR3 in amino acids: CASSPRGVSGDNEQFF. DNA for the CDR3: TGTGCCAGCAGCCCACGGGGGGTTAGCGGCGACAATGAGCAGTTCTTC. This chain links TRBV11-3 with TRBJ2-1; 7 bases align to TRBD2. J was trimmed by 5 bases and V by 5 bases; bases with no gene match: 12. Per germline, CDR1 SGHNT and CDR2 YENEEA. The CDR3 has 16 amino acids.

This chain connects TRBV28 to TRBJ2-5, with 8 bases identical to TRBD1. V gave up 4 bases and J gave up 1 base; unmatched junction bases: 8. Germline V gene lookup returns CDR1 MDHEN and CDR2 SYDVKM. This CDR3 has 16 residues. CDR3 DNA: TGTGCCAGCAGTTCACCGGGACAGGCTATCCAAGAGACCCAGTACTTC. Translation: CASSSPGQAIQETQYF.

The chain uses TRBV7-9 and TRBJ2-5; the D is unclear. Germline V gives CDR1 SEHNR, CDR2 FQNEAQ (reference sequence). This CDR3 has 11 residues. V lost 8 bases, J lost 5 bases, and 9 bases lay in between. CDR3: CASQSSETQYF. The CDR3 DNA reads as TGTGCCAGCCAGTCGTCCGAGACCCAGTACTTC. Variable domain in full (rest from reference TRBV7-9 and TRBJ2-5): DTGVSQNPRHKITKRGQNVTFRCDPISEHNRLYWYRQTLGQGPEFLTYFQNEAQLEKSRLLSDRFSAERPKGSFSTLEIQRTEQGDSAMYLCASQSSETQYFGPGTRLLVL.

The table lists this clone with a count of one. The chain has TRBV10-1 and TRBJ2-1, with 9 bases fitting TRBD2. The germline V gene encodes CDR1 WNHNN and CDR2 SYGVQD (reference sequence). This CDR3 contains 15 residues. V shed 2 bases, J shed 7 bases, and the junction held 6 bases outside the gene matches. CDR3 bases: TGCGCCAGCAGTGAGACCGGGACTAGCAAGAATGAGCAGTTCTTC. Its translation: CASSETGTSKNEQFF.

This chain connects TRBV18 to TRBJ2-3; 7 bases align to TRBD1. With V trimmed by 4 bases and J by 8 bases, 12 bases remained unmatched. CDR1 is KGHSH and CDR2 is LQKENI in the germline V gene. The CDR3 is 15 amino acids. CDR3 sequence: CASSHLDRDQTTQYF. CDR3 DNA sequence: TGTGCCAGCTCACACCTCGACAGGGACCAGACTACGCAGTATTTT.

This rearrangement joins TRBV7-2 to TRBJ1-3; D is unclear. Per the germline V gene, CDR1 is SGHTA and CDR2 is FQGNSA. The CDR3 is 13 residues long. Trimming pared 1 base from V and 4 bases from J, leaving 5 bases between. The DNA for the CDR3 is TGTGCCAGCAGCTTAGTGCGGGGAAACACCATATATTTT. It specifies CASSLVRGNTIYF.

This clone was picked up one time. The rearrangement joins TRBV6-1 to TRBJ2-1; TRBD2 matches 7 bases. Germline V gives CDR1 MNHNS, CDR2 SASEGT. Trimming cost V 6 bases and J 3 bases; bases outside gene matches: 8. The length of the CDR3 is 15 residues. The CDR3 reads CASRSSGNNYNEQFF. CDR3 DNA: TGTGCCAGCAGATCAAGCGGGAATAACTACAATGAGCAGTTCTTC.

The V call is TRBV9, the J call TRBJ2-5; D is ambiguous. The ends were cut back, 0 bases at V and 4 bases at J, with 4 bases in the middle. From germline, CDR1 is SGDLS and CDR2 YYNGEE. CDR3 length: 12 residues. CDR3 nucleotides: TGTGCCAGCAGCGTAGGGAGAGAGACCCAGTACTTC. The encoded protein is CASSVGRETQYF.

CDR3 amino acids: CASRAGLWACEQYV. The CDR3 nucleotides read TGTGCCAGCAGGGCCGGGCTCTGGGCCTGCGAGCAGTACGTC. The chain couples TRBV19 to TRBJ2-7; D may be TRBD1 (5 bases). The CDR3 is 14 amino acids. The V gene's germline CDR1 is LNHDA and CDR2 SQIVND (reference sequence). V shed 9 bases and J shed 6 bases, with 21 bases lying between them.

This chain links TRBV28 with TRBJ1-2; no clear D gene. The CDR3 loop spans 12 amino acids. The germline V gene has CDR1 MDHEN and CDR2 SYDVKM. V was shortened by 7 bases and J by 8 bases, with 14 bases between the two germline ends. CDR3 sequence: CASTDPPEGYTF. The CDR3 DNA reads TGTGCCAGCACCGATCCGCCGGAGGGCTACACCTTC.

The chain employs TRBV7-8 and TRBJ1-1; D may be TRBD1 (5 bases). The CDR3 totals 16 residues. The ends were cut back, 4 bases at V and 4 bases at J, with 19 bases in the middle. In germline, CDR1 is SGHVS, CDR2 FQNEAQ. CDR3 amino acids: CASSSLSRRGGTEAFF. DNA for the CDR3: TGTGCCAGCAGCTCGCTTAGCCGTAGGGGTGGCACTGAAGCTTTCTTT.

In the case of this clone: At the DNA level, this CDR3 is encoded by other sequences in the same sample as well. The DNA of the CDR3 is TGTGCCAGCAGTTTAAGGGGGCCGGATACGCAGTATTTT. Translating gives CASSLRGPDTQYF. The chain couples TRBV28 to TRBJ2-3; TRBD1 matches at 7 bases. CDR3 length: 13 amino acids. The ends lost 2 bases at V and 6 bases at J; junction bases unmatched: 2. Germline values: CDR1 MDHEN, CDR2 SYDVKM.

CDR3 sequence reads: CASSPRTSGGGELFF. The CDR3 coding sequence is TGTGCCAGCAGCCCCCGGACTAGCGGTGGGGGGGAGCTGTTTTTT. The chain carries TRBV11-2 and TRBJ2-2; TRBD2 matches at 10 bases. Germline assignment: CDR1 SGHAT and CDR2 FQNNGV. The V segment lost 5 bases and the J segment 8 bases; nucleotides outside the gene matches: 8. This CDR3 contains 15 residues. The whole variable domain, filled in from reference TRBV11-2 and TRBJ2-2, reads EAGVAQSPRYKIIEKRQSVAFWCNPISGHATLYWYQQILGQGPKLLIQFQNNGVVDDSQLPKDRFSAERLKGVDSTLKIQPAKLEDSAVYLCASSPRTSGGGELFFGEGSRLTVL.

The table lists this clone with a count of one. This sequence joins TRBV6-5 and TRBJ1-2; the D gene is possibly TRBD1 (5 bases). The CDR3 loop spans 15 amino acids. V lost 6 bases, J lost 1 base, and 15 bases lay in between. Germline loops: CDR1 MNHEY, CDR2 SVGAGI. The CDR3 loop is CASRGTGTFNYGYTF. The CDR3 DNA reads TGTGCCAGCAGGGGAACAGGCACCTTTAACTATGGCTACACCTTC.

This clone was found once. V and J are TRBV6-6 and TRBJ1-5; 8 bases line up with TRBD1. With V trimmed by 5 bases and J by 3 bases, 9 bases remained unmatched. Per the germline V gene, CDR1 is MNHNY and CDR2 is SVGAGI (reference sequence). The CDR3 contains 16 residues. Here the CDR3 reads CASSPGTGGSNQPQHF. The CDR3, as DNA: TGTGCCAGCAGTCCCGGGACAGGAGGTTCCAATCAGCCCCAGCATTTT.

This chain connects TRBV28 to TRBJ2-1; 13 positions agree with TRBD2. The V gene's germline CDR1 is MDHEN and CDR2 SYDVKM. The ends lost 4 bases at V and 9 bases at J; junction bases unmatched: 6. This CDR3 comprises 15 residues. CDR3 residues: CASSYGTSGKTEQFF. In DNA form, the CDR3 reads TGTGCCAGCAGTTACGGGACTAGCGGGAAAACTGAGCAGTTCTTC.